The next 9 T cell receptor beta chains were all read from a single sample in a study of blood T cell repertoires in COVID-19. Sequencing used immunoSEQ multiplex PCR; TCRdb keeps in-frame clones, though not all of them. The repertoire consists of some 100,000 clones, with about 88% occurring once and the leading ten covering about 5%. Material for sequencing was peripheral blood. These receptors were taken from a woman aged 80 or over with active COVID-19.

This rearrangement joins TRBV6-2 or TRBV6-3 to TRBJ2-1; 8 positions match TRBD1. Per the germline V gene, CDR1 is MNHEY and CDR2 is SVGEGT. Germline trimming cut 5 bases from V and 6 bases from J; bases unmatched to any gene: 15. The CDR3 runs to 17 residues. The CDR3 is CASSSFYRTGYSNEQFF. The CDR3 DNA sequence: TGTGCCAGCAGTAGTTTTTATCGGACAGGGTATAGCAATGAGCAGTTCTTC.

The chain couples TRBV7-9 to TRBJ2-2; possibly TRBD2 for D (6 bases). Germline V lookup: CDR1 SEHNR, CDR2 FQNEAQ (reference sequence). V gave up 1 base and J gave up 4 bases, with 7 bases separating them. The CDR3 contains 14 residues. The CDR3 protein is CASSLGGTTGELFF. The CDR3 DNA follows: TGTGCCAGCAGCTTAGGCGGGACCACCGGGGAGCTGTTTTTT. Full variable domain (missing parts from reference TRBV7-9 and TRBJ2-2): DTGVSQNPRHKITKRGQNVTFRCDPISEHNRLYWYRQTLGQGPEFLTYFQNEAQLEKSRLLSDRFSAERPKGSFSTLEIQRTEQGDSAMYLCASSLGGTTGELFFGEGSRLTVL.

The chain recombines TRBV25-1 with TRBJ2-1; 8 bases fit TRBD1. The V and J ends lost 1 base and 7 bases, in that order; junction bases with no gene match: 9. Germline V gene lookup returns CDR1 MGHDK and CDR2 SYGVNS. The CDR3 is made up of 16 amino acids. This CDR3 is CASSESVTGGRNEQFF. DNA of the CDR3: TGTGCCAGCAGTGAATCGGTCACAGGGGGGAGGAATGAGCAGTTCTTC.

The DNA for the CDR3 is TGCGCCAGCAGCCAAGAGGGCCTAGCGGTTGACAATGAGCAGTTCTTC. This gives the protein CASSQEGLAVDNEQFF. The rearrangement uses TRBV4-3 and TRBJ2-1; 7 nucleotides align to TRBD2. J was trimmed by 5 bases and V by 0 bases; bases with no gene match: 7. CDR1 and CDR2 from the germline V gene are LGHNA and YSLEER. This CDR3 is built from 16 residues.

V and J are TRBV7-9 and TRBJ2-1; 16 bases are a match to TRBD2. The CDR3 runs to 15 residues. The ends lost 3 bases at V and 10 bases at J; junction bases unmatched: 3. The germline CDR1 and CDR2 sequences are SEHNR and FQNEAQ (reference sequence). The DNA for the CDR3 is TGTGCCAGCAGCTTGGGACTAGCGGGAGGGCCGGAGCAGTTCTTC. Protein: CASSLGLAGGPEQFF.

The V gene is TRBV29-1, the J gene TRBJ1-4, with D possibly TRBD1 on 5 matching bases. The V end was cut by 7 bases, the J end by 5 bases, with 14 bases between. Germline CDR1 SQVTM, CDR2 ANQGSEA. CDR3 length equals 13 residues. CDR3 protein: CSALGGENEKLFF. The DNA of the CDR3 is TGCAGCGCCCTGGGGGGTGAGAATGAAAAACTGTTTTTT.

The V and J genes are TRBV11-3 and TRBJ2-3; 7 bases are a match to TRBD2. V shed 5 bases and J 0 bases; nucleotides not matched to a gene: 8. The CDR3 extends over 16 amino acids. Per germline, CDR1 SGHNT and CDR2 YENEEA. CDR3: CASSPSRDYSTDTQYF. In nucleotides, the CDR3 is TGTGCCAGCAGCCCCTCCCGGGACTACAGCACAGATACGCAGTATTTT.

A single count supports this clone. V gene TRBV10-3 combines with J gene TRBJ1-3; D may be TRBD1 (5 bases). Trimming stripped 6 bases from V and 0 bases from J, with 12 bases between. The CDR3 spans 15 residues. The V gene's germline CDR1 is ENHRY and CDR2 SYGVKD. The CDR3 region is CAIRRDFYSGNTIYF. The CDR3 DNA is TGTGCCATCAGAAGGGACTTTTACTCTGGAAACACCATATATTTT.

The V and J genes are TRBV25-1 and TRBJ2-5; D remains ambiguous. V was pared by 8 bases and J by 6 bases, with 7 bases between. The germline gives CDR1 MGHDK, CDR2 SYGVNS. The CDR3 contains 10 residues. The CDR3 DNA reads TGTGCCAGCGCAGGAAAGACCCAGTACTTC. Translation: CASAGKTQYF.